This T cell receptor beta chain came from a study of cytomegalovirus exposure and HLA in healthy donors. A remark on this clone: What it recognizes is unknown.

Broader study findings: TRBV6-2, TRBV6-3 and other indistinguishable V segments were excluded. In vitro confirmation showed three CMV-associated chains to be CMV antigen specific. Cytomegalovirus status, reportedly, was diagnosed with high specificity and sensitivity by the classifier. Later analysis found that TCR beta chains associated with HLA were more clonally expanded than other, equally common chains.

The CDR3 contains 16 residues. With 3 bases removed from V and 0 bases from J, the gap between germline ends came to 12 bases. CDR1 and CDR2 (germline): LNHNV, YYDKDF (reference sequence). Researchers ran the PCR with 60 Vbeta and 13 Jbeta primers. The repertoire was sequenced with immunoSEQ multiplex PCR; TCRdb's copy has only in-frame clones and lacks some. Of 150,000 to 200,000 clones listed, about 76% are singletons. The sequence was obtained from a woman between 50 and 59 years old in good health and CMV-seronegative. Material: PBMCs. This chain connects TRBV15 to TRBJ2-1, with no clear D. The CDR3 region has the DNA TGTGCCACCAGCAGTTCCGACAAGAGCTCCTACAATGAGCAGTTCTTC. This gives the protein CATSSSDKSSYNEQFF.